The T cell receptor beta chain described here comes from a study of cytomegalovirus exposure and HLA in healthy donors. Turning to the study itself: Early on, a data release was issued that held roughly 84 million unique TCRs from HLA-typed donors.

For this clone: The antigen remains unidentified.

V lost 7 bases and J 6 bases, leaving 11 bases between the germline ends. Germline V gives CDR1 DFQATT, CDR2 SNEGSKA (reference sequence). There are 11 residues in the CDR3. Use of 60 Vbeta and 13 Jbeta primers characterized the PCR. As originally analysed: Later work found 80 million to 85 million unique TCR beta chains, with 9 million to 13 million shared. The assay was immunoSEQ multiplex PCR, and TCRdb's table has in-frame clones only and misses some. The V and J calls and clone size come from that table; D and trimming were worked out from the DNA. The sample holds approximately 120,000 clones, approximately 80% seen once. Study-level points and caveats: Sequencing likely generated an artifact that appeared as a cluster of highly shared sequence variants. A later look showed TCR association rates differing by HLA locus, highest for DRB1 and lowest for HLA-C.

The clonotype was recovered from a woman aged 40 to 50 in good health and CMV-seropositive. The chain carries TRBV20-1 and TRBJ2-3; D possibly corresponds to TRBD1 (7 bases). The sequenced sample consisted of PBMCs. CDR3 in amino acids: CSVQGGDTQYF. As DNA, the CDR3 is TGCAGTGTCCAGGGGGGCGATACGCAGTATTTT.